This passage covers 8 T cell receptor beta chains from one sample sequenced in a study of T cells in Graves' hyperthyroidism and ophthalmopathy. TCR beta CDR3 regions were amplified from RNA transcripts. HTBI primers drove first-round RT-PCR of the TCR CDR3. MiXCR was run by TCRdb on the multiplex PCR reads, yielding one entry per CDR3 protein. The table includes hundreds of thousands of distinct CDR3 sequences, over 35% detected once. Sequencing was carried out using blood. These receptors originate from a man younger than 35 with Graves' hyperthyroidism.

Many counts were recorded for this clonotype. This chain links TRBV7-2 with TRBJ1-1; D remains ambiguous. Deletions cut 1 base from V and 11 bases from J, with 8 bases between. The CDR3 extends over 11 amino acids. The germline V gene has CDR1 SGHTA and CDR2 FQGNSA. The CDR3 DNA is TGTGCCAGCAGCTTAGGCGACGGTGCTTTCTTT. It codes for CASSLGDGAFF. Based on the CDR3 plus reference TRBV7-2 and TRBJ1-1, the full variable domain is GAGVSQSPSNKVTEKGKDVELRCDPISGHTALYWYRQSLGQGLEFLIYFQGNSAPDKSGLPSDRFSAERTGGSVSTLTIQRTQQEDSAVYLCASSLGDGAFFGQGTRLTVV.

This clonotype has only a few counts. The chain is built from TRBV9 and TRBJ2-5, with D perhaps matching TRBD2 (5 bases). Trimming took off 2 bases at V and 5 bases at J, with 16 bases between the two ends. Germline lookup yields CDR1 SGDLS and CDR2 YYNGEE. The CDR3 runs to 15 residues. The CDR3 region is CASSVGGRVGETQYF. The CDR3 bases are TGTGCCAGCAGCGTCGGAGGTAGGGTAGGTGAGACCCAGTACTTC.

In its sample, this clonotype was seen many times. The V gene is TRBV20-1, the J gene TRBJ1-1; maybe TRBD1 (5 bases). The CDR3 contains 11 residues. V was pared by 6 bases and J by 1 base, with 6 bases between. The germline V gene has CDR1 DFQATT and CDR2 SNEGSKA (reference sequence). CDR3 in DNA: TGCAGTGCGGGACCGAACACTGAAGCTTTCTTT. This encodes CSAGPNTEAFF.

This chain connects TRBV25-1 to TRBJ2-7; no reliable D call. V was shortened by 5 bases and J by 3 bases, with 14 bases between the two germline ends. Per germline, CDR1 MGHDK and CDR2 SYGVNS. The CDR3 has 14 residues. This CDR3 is CASSLDNTIYEQYF. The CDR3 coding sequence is TGTGCCAGCAGTTTAGACAACACGATCTACGAGCAGTACTTC.

The CDR3 loop is CASSPGRGLTEAFF. As DNA, the CDR3 is TGTGCCAGCAGCCCCGGTCGGGGATTAACTGAAGCTTTCTTT. V usage is TRBV7-2 and J usage is TRBJ1-1, with D hard to call. Germline lookup yields CDR1 SGHTA and CDR2 FQGNSA. V lost 5 bases and J lost 5, with 15 bases in between. CDR3 length equals 14 residues.

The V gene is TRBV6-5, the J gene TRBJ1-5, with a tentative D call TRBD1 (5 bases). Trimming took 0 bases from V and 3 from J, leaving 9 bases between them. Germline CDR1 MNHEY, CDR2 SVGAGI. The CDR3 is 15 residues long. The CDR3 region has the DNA TGTGCCAGCAGTTACTCGTGGGACTCCAATCAGCCCCAGCATTTT. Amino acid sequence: CASSYSWDSNQPQHF.

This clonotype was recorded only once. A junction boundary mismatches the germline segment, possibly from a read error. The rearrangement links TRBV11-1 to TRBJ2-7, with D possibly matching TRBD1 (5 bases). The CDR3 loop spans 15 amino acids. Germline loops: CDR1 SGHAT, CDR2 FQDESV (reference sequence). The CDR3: CAISPRATVYAEQYF. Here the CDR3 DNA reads TGTGCCATCAGCCCGCGAGCGACAGTTTACGCCGAGCAGTACTTC. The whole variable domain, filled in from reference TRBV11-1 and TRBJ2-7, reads EAEVAQSPRYKITEKSQAVAFWCDPISGHATLYWYRQILGQGPELLVQFQDESVVDDSQLPKDRFSAERLKGVDSTLKIQPAELGDSAMYLCAISPRATVYAEQYFGPGTRLTVT.

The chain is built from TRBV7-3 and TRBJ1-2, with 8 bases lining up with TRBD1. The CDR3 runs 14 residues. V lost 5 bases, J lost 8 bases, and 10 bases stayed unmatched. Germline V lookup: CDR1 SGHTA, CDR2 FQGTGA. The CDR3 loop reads CASSRPDRADGYTF. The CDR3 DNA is TGTGCCAGCAGCCGACCGGACAGGGCGGACGGCTACACCTTC.